The TCR beta chain under discussion was sequenced for a study of memory CD4+ T cells and cytomegalovirus serostatus. Overall study findings and caveats: CMV serostatus prediction reached median AUC approximately 0.95, or 0.91 with US-trained model.

CDR3 size: 20 residues. V lost 1 base to trimming and J lost 0 bases; unmatched junction nucleotides: 13. Germline CDR1 reads LNHDA; CDR2 reads SQIVND (reference sequence). Generated by immunoSEQ multiplex PCR, the TCRdb table keeps only in-frame clones and is missing some. The table records roughly 49,000 clones, under 80% of them present only once. Comment on this clone: Its specificity is not known.

Single viable CD3+CD4+CD8-CD45RO+ cells were sorted as the memory CD4+ T cells. Positive selection with CD4 microbeads enriched total CD4+ T cells. This clonotype was obtained from an adult in good health and CMV-seronegative. Sequencing was performed on memory CD4+ T cells from blood. The chain is built from TRBV19 and TRBJ2-1, with 9 bases fitting TRBD2. CDR3 residues: CASSIGQRGDFFSSYNEQFF. The CDR3 nucleotides are TGTGCCAGTAGTATAGGACAGCGGGGGGACTTCTTTAGCTCCTACAATGAGCAGTTCTTC.